Listed here are 32 T cell receptor beta chains from one sample, sequenced in a study of T cells in Graves' hyperthyroidism and ophthalmopathy. Using RNA transcripts as the source, TCR beta CDR3 regions were amplified. HTBI primers were used for first-round RT-PCR of the TCR CDR3. Using its own MiXCR run on the multiplex PCR reads, TCRdb lists one record per CDR3 protein. Among roughly 500,000 distinct CDR3 sequences listed, 16% were seen once. Specimen: blood. The receptors here all came from a woman in her twenties or thirties with Graves' ophthalmopathy.

On this clonotype: Given a much more abundant clone one base away, this may be a read error. The chain uses TRBV28 and TRBJ2-7, with 9 bases aligning to TRBD2. Germline V CDR1 and CDR2: MDHEN, SYDVKM. V trimming: 8 bases; J trimming: 6 bases; junction bases outside the gene matches: 8. The CDR3 is 13 amino acids. The CDR3 protein is CASLPGLAPEQYF. The CDR3 coding sequence is TGTGCCAGCCTCCCGGGACTAGCTCCCGAGCAGTACTTC. Full variable domain (rest looked up from reference TRBV28 and TRBJ2-7): DVKVTQSSRYLVKRTGEKVFLECVQDMDHENMFWYRQDPGLGLRLIYFSYDVKMKEKGDIPEGYSVSREKKERFSLILESASTNQTSMYLCASLPGLAPEQYFGPGTRLTVT.

This clonotype was counted at least ten times. This chain links TRBV30 with TRBJ2-7; D possibly corresponds to TRBD1 (5 bases). Germline V gene sequence: CDR1 GTSNPN, CDR2 SVGIG (reference sequence). V gave up 7 bases and J gave up 2 bases, with 12 bases separating them. The CDR3 consists of 12 residues. This CDR3 reads CASDKPPYEQYF. The DNA of the CDR3 is TGTGCCTCGGACAAGCCACCCTACGAGCAGTACTTC. Full variable domain (outside the CDR3, taken from reference TRBV30 and TRBJ2-7): SQTIHQWPATLVQPVGSPLSLECTVEGTSNPNLYWYRQAAGRGLQLLFYSVGIGQISSEVPQNLSASRPQDRQFILSSKKLLLSDSGFYLCASDKPPYEQYFGPGTRLTVT.

Ten or more counts support this clonotype. The genes are TRBV7-9 and TRBJ2-5; TRBD1 agrees at 10 bases. The CDR3 runs 14 residues. Per the germline V gene, CDR1 is SEHNR and CDR2 is FQNEAQ (reference sequence). V dropped 7 bases and J dropped 2; count of bases not matched to a gene: 4. The DNA of the CDR3 is TGTGCCAGCACCCCGGGACAGGGGCAAGAGACCCAGTACTTC. Amino acids: CASTPGQGQETQYF.

Comment on this clonotype: An end of the junction does not agree with germline; a read error may underlie this. The rearrangement uses TRBV7-9 and TRBJ2-1, with D unclear. The germline V gene encodes CDR1 SEHNR and CDR2 FQNEAQ (reference sequence). CDR3 length: 12 amino acids. DNA for the CDR3: TGTGCCAGCAGCCCGCTTTACAATGAGCAGCTCTTC. It translates to CASSPLYNEQLF.

The chain uses TRBV19 and TRBJ1-5; 7 bases are a match to TRBD1. Germline lookup yields CDR1 LNHDA and CDR2 SQIVND (reference sequence). This CDR3 spans 13 amino acids. V shed 7 bases, J shed 4 bases, and the junction held 4 bases outside the gene matches. The CDR3 coding sequence is TGTGCCAGTAATGACAGGGCGAATCAGCCCCAGCATTTT. It translates to CASNDRANQPQHF.

This clonotype was found many times. The CDR3 nucleotides read TGCAGCGCCGCCGGGACAGGGTCTGGCTACACCTTC. Protein product: CSAAGTGSGYTF. The gene calls are TRBV29-1 and TRBJ1-2, with 9 positions matching TRBD1. Per the germline V gene, CDR1 is SQVTM and CDR2 is ANQGSEA. After removal of 7 bases from V and 7 bases from J, the junction contained 7 bases not matched to a gene. CDR3 length equals 12 residues.

This clonotype has at least ten counts. The chain couples TRBV20-1 to TRBJ2-5; no clear D gene. Germline CDR1 and CDR2: DFQATT and SNEGSKA (reference sequence). V shed 6 bases and J shed 4 bases, with 6 bases lying between them. This CDR3 contains 10 residues. CDR3 nucleotide sequence: TGCAGTGCAGCGCCAGAGACCCAGTACTTC. Translating it yields CSAAPETQYF.

This chain uses TRBV28 with TRBJ1-2; perhaps TRBD1 as D (5 bases). This CDR3 has 15 residues. V gave up 4 bases and J gave up 4 bases, with 16 bases separating them. Germline V gives CDR1 MDHEN, CDR2 SYDVKM. For the CDR3, the DNA is TGTGCCAGCAGTTCCCGGGACGCACGTTTCTATGGCTACACCTTC. Its translation is CASSSRDARFYGYTF.

This clonotype came up a few times. The chain combines TRBV2 with TRBJ2-6; 11 bases are a match to TRBD1. With V trimmed by 9 bases and J by 0 bases, 1 base remained unmatched. The CDR3 is made up of 15 amino acids. Looked up from germline, CDR1 is SNHLY and CDR2 is FYNNEI. CDR3 coding DNA: TGTGCCAGTGGACAGGGGGCCTCTGGGGCCAACGTCCTGACTTTC. Encoded protein: CASGQGASGANVLTF.

This clonotype appeared many times. The CDR3 bases are TGTGCCAGCAGCCCAAGGACTAGCGGGATTTACTCCTACGAGCAGTACTTC. Its protein is CASSPRTSGIYSYEQYF. The chain links TRBV7-8 to TRBJ2-7, with 12 bases fitting TRBD2. This CDR3 spans 17 amino acids. Germline V CDR1 and CDR2: SGHVS, FQNEAQ. J gave up 0 bases and V 5 bases, and 8 bases lay outside the gene matches.

V and J are TRBV5-4 and TRBJ1-1; D ambiguous. The CDR3 totals 14 residues. In germline, CDR1 is SGHNT, CDR2 YYREEE (reference sequence). Trimming took 3 bases from V and 4 from J, leaving 13 bases between them. The CDR3 bases are TGTGCCAGCAGCTCCGGACCGTCGAGCACTGAAGCTTTCTTT. Residues: CASSSGPSSTEAFF.

This clonotype has just a few counts. The chain has TRBV27 and TRBJ2-7, with 8 positions matching TRBD2. The trim removed 5 bases at V and 2 bases at J, leaving 5 bases unmatched. The germline V gene has CDR1 MNHEY and CDR2 SMNVEV (reference sequence). The CDR3 runs 14 residues. CDR3 loop: CASSKLAETYEQYF. CDR3 in DNA: TGTGCCAGCAGTAAACTAGCGGAGACCTACGAGCAGTACTTC.

The chain combines TRBV4-1 with TRBJ2-7, with a weak D call TRBD2 (5 bases). This CDR3 has 13 residues. V was clipped by 6 bases and J by 0 bases, with 9 bases between them. Germline CDR1 and CDR2: MGHRA and YSYEKL. The CDR3 reads CASRDSVSYEQYF. CDR3 sequence (DNA): TGCGCCAGCAGGGATAGCGTCTCCTACGAGCAGTACTTC.

This clonotype was seen only a few times. This chain links TRBV20-1 with TRBJ2-1; D possibly corresponds to TRBD2 (6 bases). V lost 3 bases and J lost 6, with 12 bases in between. This CDR3 spans 13 amino acids. CDR1 and CDR2 (germline): DFQATT, SNEGSKA (reference sequence). DNA for the CDR3: TGCAGTGCTAGTAATAGGACTACCAATGAGCAGTTCTTC. Translation gives CSASNRTTNEQFF.

J is TRBJ2-7 and V is TRBV4-1, with TRBD1 as a possible D gene (6 bases). Germline V gives CDR1 MGHRA, CDR2 YSYEKL. V was trimmed by 0 bases and J by 1 base, leaving 13 bases between them. The CDR3 is 16 residues long. The CDR3 bases are TGCGCCAGCAGCCAAGACCCGGGACACCAGTCCTACGAGCAGTACTTC. Its protein product is CASSQDPGHQSYEQYF.

V usage is TRBV28 and J usage is TRBJ1-5; TRBD1 aligns across 9 bases. V dropped 1 base and J dropped 8; count of bases not matched to a gene: 6. Per germline, CDR1 MDHEN and CDR2 SYDVKM. The CDR3 consists of 15 residues. The CDR3 coding sequence is TGTGCCAGCAGTTTATCCTTACAGGGGGCGGAGCCCCAGCATTTT. Translated: CASSLSLQGAEPQHF. Complete variable domain (other parts from reference TRBV28 and TRBJ1-5): DVKVTQSSRYLVKRTGEKVFLECVQDMDHENMFWYRQDPGLGLRLIYFSYDVKMKEKGDIPEGYSVSREKKERFSLILESASTNQTSMYLCASSLSLQGAEPQHFGDGTRLSIL.

The chain's CDR3 is CASSQDAGPGELFF. Written as DNA, the CDR3 is TGTGCCAGCAGCCAAGACGCAGGTCCCGGGGAGCTGTTTTTT. J is TRBJ2-2 and V is TRBV4-2, with D unclear. Trimming left V 0 bases short and J 6 bases short, with 8 bases between. Germline CDR1 is LGHNA and CDR2 is YNFKEQ. This CDR3 has 14 amino acids.

In this sample, this clonotype turned up many times. This sequence joins TRBV6-1 and TRBJ1-1, with no clear D. Trimming took off 6 bases at V and 0 bases at J, with 17 bases between the two ends. The CDR3 runs to 16 residues. Germline loops: CDR1 MNHNS, CDR2 SASEGT. Written as DNA, the CDR3 is TGTGCCAGCAGACCACGCGGCGGCGGGATGAACACTGAAGCTTTCTTT. This gives the protein CASRPRGGGMNTEAFF.

This chain uses TRBV11-1 with TRBJ1-4; D gene uncertain. This CDR3 is built from 15 residues. Germline values: CDR1 SGHAT, CDR2 FQDESV (reference sequence). The V end lost 5 bases, the J end lost 7 bases, and 17 bases lay between the germline ends. The CDR3: CASSPAGSISEKLFF. The DNA for the CDR3 is TGTGCCAGCAGCCCCGCGGGGTCGATAAGTGAAAAACTGTTTTTT.

This clonotype was recorded at least ten times. This chain uses TRBV7-9 with TRBJ2-1; weak D call: TRBD1 (6 bases). The V end lost 0 bases, the J end lost 6 bases, and 15 bases lay between the germline ends. The CDR3 is 16 residues long. CDR1 and CDR2 (germline): SEHNR, FQNEAQ (reference sequence). The CDR3 loop reads CASSLAQLEGGNEQFF. As DNA, the CDR3 is TGTGCCAGCAGCTTAGCGCAGCTAGAAGGGGGCAATGAGCAGTTCTTC.

V is TRBV4-2 and J is TRBJ2-1; perhaps TRBD2 as D (6 bases). This CDR3 spans 15 amino acids. Trimming took 4 bases from V and 4 from J, leaving 14 bases between them. Looked up from germline, CDR1 is LGHNA and CDR2 is YNFKEQ. The CDR3 reads CASSRSGLIYNEQFF. In DNA form, the CDR3 reads TGTGCCAGCAGCCGAAGCGGGCTCATTTACAATGAGCAGTTCTTC.

This clonotype has more than one count but fewer than ten. V usage is TRBV10-3 and J usage is TRBJ2-3; D is perhaps TRBD2 (5 bases). Germline CDR1 and CDR2: ENHRY and SYGVKD. The CDR3 sequence is 12 residues long. Trimming took 2 bases from V and 9 from J, leaving 9 bases between them. The CDR3 loop reads CAISEGRGTQYF. DNA of the CDR3: TGTGCCATCAGTGAGGGTCGGGGAACGCAGTATTTT.

This clonotype was seen ten or more times. This chain connects TRBV2 to TRBJ2-2; TRBD2 matches at 7 bases. The V gene end was trimmed by 1 base and the J gene end by 0 bases; junction bases not matched to a gene: 8. There are 18 residues in the CDR3. From germline, CDR1 is SNHLY and CDR2 FYNNEI. CDR3 residues: CASSEVASGVSNTGELFF. As DNA, the CDR3 is TGTGCCAGCAGTGAAGTTGCTAGCGGAGTATCGAACACCGGGGAGCTGTTTTTT.

The table lists this clonotype with many counts. The V call is TRBV5-6, the J call TRBJ2-1; tentative D call: TRBD2 (6 bases). V lost 4 bases and J 9 bases, leaving 14 bases between the germline ends. The CDR3 covers 13 residues. CDR1 and CDR2 (germline): SGHDT, YYEEEE. CDR3 nucleotide sequence: TGTGCCAGCAGCCGGAGACTAGTACCTGAGCAGTTCTTC. It encodes CASSRRLVPEQFF.

This clonotype was seen at least ten times. The rearrangement joins TRBV3-1 to TRBJ2-4, with TRBD1 as a possible D gene (5 bases). The CDR3 covers 15 residues. The germline V gene encodes CDR1 LGHDT and CDR2 YNNKEL (reference sequence). V lost 1 base and J lost 2, with 9 bases in between. The CDR3 nucleotides read TGTGCCAGCAGCCAAGGGGGCTCTCCCAAAAACATTCAGTACTTC. Protein: CASSQGGSPKNIQYF.

The chain combines TRBV4-1 with TRBJ1-1; D gene uncertain. CDR3 size: 14 residues. V dropped 4 bases and J dropped 7 bases, with 16 bases sitting between them. Germline CDR1 is MGHRA and CDR2 is YSYEKL. The CDR3 spells CASSRGTGLSEAFF. The CDR3 bases are TGCGCCAGCAGCCGAGGTACGGGCTTGAGTGAAGCTTTCTTT.

This clonotype was seen a handful of times. V usage is TRBV18 and J usage is TRBJ2-5; either TRBD1 or TRBD2 may supply D (5 bases each). Trimming took 3 bases from V and 0 from J, leaving 14 bases between them. The CDR3 consists of 16 residues. Germline lookup yields CDR1 KGHSH and CDR2 LQKENI. In nucleotides, the CDR3 is TGTGCCAGCTCACCTCGAGGGGCCGCGTACCAAGAGACCCAGTACTTC. Translation gives CASSPRGAAYQETQYF.

The rearrangement links TRBV9 to TRBJ2-3; unclear D gene. Germline CDR1 and CDR2: SGDLS and YYNGEE. Between the trimmed V and J ends, which lost 4 bases and 3 bases, there was a span of 12 bases. The CDR3 is 14 amino acids. CDR3 DNA: TGTGCCAGCAGCCCGACGCAAAGGACAGATACGCAGTATTTT. It specifies CASSPTQRTDTQYF.

The V and J genes are TRBV7-9 and TRBJ2-2; 7 nucleotides align to TRBD1. The CDR3 is made up of 15 amino acids. CDR1 SEHNR and CDR2 FQNEAQ come from the germline V gene (reference sequence). J was trimmed by 0 bases and V by 5 bases; bases with no gene match: 3. In DNA, the CDR3 is TGTGCCAGCAGCAAGACAGGGTCGAACACCGGGGAGCTGTTTTTT. Translated: CASSKTGSNTGELFF.

This clonotype showed up many times. The chain is built from TRBV28 and TRBJ1-2, with TRBD1 as a possible D gene (5 bases). V lost 6 bases and J lost 7, with 24 bases in between. Germline V CDR1 and CDR2: MDHEN, SYDVKM. This CDR3 is built from 16 residues. CDR3 region: CASRLALPGFGSGYTF. The CDR3, as DNA: TGTGCCAGCAGGTTAGCCTTACCAGGGTTCGGGAGTGGCTACACCTTC.

Ten or more counts support this clonotype. The V gene is TRBV28, the J gene TRBJ2-3; D is ambiguous. The CDR3 consists of 15 residues. Germline CDR1 and CDR2: MDHEN and SYDVKM. Trimming took 1 base from V and 2 from J, leaving 10 bases between them. CDR3 DNA: TGTGCCAGCAGTTTATTGGACGGAGCCACAGATACGCAGTATTTT. Translated, it gives CASSLLDGATDTQYF. Variable domain in full (rest from reference TRBV28 and TRBJ2-3): DVKVTQSSRYLVKRTGEKVFLECVQDMDHENMFWYRQDPGLGLRLIYFSYDVKMKEKGDIPEGYSVSREKKERFSLILESASTNQTSMYLCASSLLDGATDTQYFGPGTRLTVL.

In its sample, this clonotype was seen many times. The J gene is TRBJ2-5, the V gene TRBV7-2, with 8 bases fitting TRBD2. The CDR3 consists of 16 residues. Germline CDR1 is SGHTA and CDR2 is FQGNSA. Trimming at V came to 3 bases and at J to 3 bases, leaving 9 bases not matched to a gene. The CDR3: CASSFPGLARKETQYF. The CDR3 nucleotides read TGTGCCAGCAGCTTCCCAGGACTAGCTAGAAAAGAGACCCAGTACTTC.